This T cell receptor (beta chain) was recorded in a study of CD8+ T cells in alopecia areata. Germline-derived CDR1 and CDR2 are SQVTM and ANQGSEA. V lost 6 bases to trimming and J lost 3 bases, with 21 bases between them. The CDR3 spans 15 residues. Treatment in this sample: oral pan-JAK inhibitor, 5-10 mg twice daily. RNA extraction and reverse transcription yielded cDNA as sequencing template. TCRdb keeps only in-frame clones here, not all; method: immunoSEQ multiplex PCR. This table holds some 190,000 clones, less than 65% found once. The clonotype originates from a human donor with alopecia areata. Specimen: CD4+ T cells sorted from blood, collected at week 24, from a patient treated with tofacitinib. The V and J genes are TRBV29-1 and TRBJ2-7; D possibly corresponds to TRBD2 (6 bases). CDR3 protein: CSVIADSGVIYEQYF. In DNA form, the CDR3 reads TGCAGCGTGATCGCTGATAGCGGAGTTATCTACGAGCAGTACTTC.